The 3 T cell receptor beta chains presented below share a single source sample, sequenced in a study of regulatory T cells in long-lasting Graves disease. HTBI primers from iRepertoire and Arm-PCR of CDR3 regions yielded the TCR beta libraries. TCRdb re-analysed the multiplex PCR reads in MiXCR, keeping a single row per CDR3 protein. The sample lists roughly 400,000 distinct CDR3 sequences, roughly 20% occurring once. The time point denotes: persistent/refractory GD, antithyroid drugs over 5 years with positive TRAb. Generation of the TCR library employed RNA extracted from PBMCs. The sample was peripheral blood mononuclear cells (PBMCs), taken when the disease was refractory, from a patient treated with antithyroid drugs. Receptor source: a female donor with Graves disease.

This clonotype was recorded many times. This sequence joins TRBV18 and TRBJ1-5, with no clear D. Germline V gives CDR1 KGHSH, CDR2 LQKENI. The CDR3 runs to 15 residues. V was clipped by 0 bases and J by 4 bases, with 10 bases between them. As DNA, the CDR3 is TGTGCCAGCTCACCACCGAACCAGCAGAATCAGCCCCAGCATTTT. Its protein product is CASSPPNQQNQPQHF.

This clonotype has more than one count but fewer than ten. DNA of the CDR3: TGTGCCAGCAGTTTCCAGTGGGGGGCCAACTACGAGCAGTACTTC. Its translation: CASSFQWGANYEQYF. J is TRBJ2-7 and V is TRBV27; TRBD1 or TRBD2 may be the D gene (6 bases each). Trimming left V 3 bases short and J 3 bases short, with 15 bases between. CDR1 is MNHEY and CDR2 is SMNVEV in the germline V gene (reference sequence). This CDR3 spans 15 amino acids.

The chain carries TRBV7-2 and TRBJ2-2, with TRBD1 identical over 9 bases. The CDR3 is made up of 16 amino acids. CDR1 and CDR2 (germline): SGHTA, FQGNSA. Trimming cost V 5 bases and J 6 bases; bases outside gene matches: 10. The CDR3 reads CASSKTGTGRAGELFF. In DNA form, the CDR3 reads TGTGCCAGCAGCAAGACCGGGACAGGGAGGGCCGGGGAGCTGTTTTTT. The full variable domain, its missing parts supplied by reference TRBV7-2 and TRBJ2-2, is GAGVSQSPSNKVTEKGKDVELRCDPISGHTALYWYRQSLGQGLEFLIYFQGNSAPDKSGLPSDRFSAERTGGSVSTLTIQRTQQEDSAVYLCASSKTGTGRAGELFFGEGSRLTVL.